This T cell receptor (beta chain) was identified in a study of siplizumab effects on memory and regulatory T cells (dated by TCRdb to between 2018 and 2020). The study in broad terms: The study looked at the effect of siplizumab, an anti-CD2 antibody, on alloreactive T-cell subsets in allogeneic mixed lymphocyte reactions made from human PBMCs.

V drops 6 bases and J drops 2 bases, leaving 6 bases in between. Spanning cysteine to phenylalanine, the CDR3 consists of 11 amino acids. The CDR3 DNA has 33 bases and is translated from base 1. CDR1 DFQATT and CDR2 SNEGSKA are derived from the germline V gene (reference sequence). About this clone itself: Its specific antigen is unknown. Nothing much larger sits one base from this clone, and base qualities are not available.

Receptor amplification or capture employed the immunoSEQ multiplex PCR assay. Roughly 10^5 TCR templates per sample were assayed on the deep sequencing platform. Genomic DNA extracted from sorted T cells was used for TCRbeta CDR3 sequencing. Per the source publication's procedure: The R programming language was used for clonal analysis of TCRbeta CDR3 data. Unstimulated samples were compared with post-reaction CFSE-low samples to define alloreactive CD4+ and CD8+ clones. Regulatory or non-regulatory origin of alloreactive CD4+ clones was assigned by matching sequences to the sorted unstimulated Treg and non-Treg repertoires. Held by TCRdb, this immuneACCESS table contains in-frame sequences only and omits some clones. Under half of the omission traces to an unresolved V gene where checked; the cause of the rest is unknown. The V and J calls and clone size are taken from that table; D and trimming were inferred from the DNA. Counted in this sample were over 70,000 clones; about nine tenths of them appeared once. More than 14% of the sample lies in the top ten.

Overall study results and their limits: Sequences below about 10^-5 frequency were poorly captured, so only a minor fraction of alloreactive clones could be mapped to unstimulated subsets. Among mappable alloreactive CD4+ clones, an average Treg-derived fraction of about 69% was observed with siplizumab, compared with 26.9% in control reactions. Siplizumab significantly reduced the cumulative frequency of alloreactive sequences traceable to unstimulated CD4+ memory T cells. Compared with memory T cells, unstimulated naive T cells appeared more diverse, and naive cells seemed to make a substantial contribution to the alloresponse. Whether proliferating Tregs from siplizumab cultures actually had suppressive function was not functionally confirmed. For roughly 75-95% of proliferating CD4+ or CD8+ clones, no naive or memory phenotype could be assigned.

TCRbeta CDR3 sequencing was performed on sorted unstimulated T cells and on proliferating T cells recovered from mixed lymphocyte reactions. Fresh whole blood from some eleven HLA-typed healthy donors was used to isolate PBMCs. Recombination connected TRBV20-1 to TRBJ2-3, with the D gene call left open. Material: CD4+ T cells sorted from blood. The source of this sequence is a human donor in good health. The nucleotides read TGCAGTGCCCGTGTCACAGATACGCAGTATTTT. Its coded protein is CSARVTDTQYF.